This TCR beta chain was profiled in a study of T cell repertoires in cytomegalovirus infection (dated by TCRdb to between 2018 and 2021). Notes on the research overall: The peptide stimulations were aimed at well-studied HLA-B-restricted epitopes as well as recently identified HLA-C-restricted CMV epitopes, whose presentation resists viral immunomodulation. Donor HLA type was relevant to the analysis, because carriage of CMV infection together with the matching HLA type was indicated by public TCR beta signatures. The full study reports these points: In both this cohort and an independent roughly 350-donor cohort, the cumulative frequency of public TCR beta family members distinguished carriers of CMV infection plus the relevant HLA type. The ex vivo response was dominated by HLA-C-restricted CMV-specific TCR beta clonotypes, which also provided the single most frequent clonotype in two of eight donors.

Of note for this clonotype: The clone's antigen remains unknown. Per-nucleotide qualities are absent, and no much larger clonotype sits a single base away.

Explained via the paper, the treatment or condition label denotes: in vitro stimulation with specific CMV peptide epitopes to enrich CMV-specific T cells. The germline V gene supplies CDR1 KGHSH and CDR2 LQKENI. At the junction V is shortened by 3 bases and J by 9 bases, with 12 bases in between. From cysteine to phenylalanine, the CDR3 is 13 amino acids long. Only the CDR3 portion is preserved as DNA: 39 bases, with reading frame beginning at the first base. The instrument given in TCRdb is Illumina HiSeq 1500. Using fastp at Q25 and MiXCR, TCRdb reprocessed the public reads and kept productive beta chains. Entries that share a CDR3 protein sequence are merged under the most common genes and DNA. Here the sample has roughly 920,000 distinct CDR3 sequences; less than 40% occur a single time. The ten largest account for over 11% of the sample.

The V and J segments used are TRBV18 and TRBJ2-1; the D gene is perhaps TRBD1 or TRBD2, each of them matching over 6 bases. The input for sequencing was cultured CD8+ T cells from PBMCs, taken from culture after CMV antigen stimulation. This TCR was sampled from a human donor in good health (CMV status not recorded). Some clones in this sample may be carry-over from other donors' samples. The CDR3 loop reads CASSPRGQTEQFF. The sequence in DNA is TGTGCCAGCTCACCTCGGGGGCAGACTGAGCAGTTCTTC.